One and the same sample provided the 13 T cell receptor beta chains below, sequenced in a study of human thymus T cells. Sequenced by immunoSEQ multiplex PCR; TCRdb stores in-frame clones only, minus some. The sample shows 46,000 or so clones, roughly 94% of them seen only once. Sequencing used blood. These receptors were collected from a girl less than two years old with a congenital heart defect but otherwise immunologically healthy.

CDR3 protein: CASSQGTGVSYEQYF. In DNA form, the CDR3 reads TGCGCCAGCAGCCAAGGGACAGGGGTATCCTACGAGCAGTACTTC. The chain recombines TRBV4-1 with TRBJ2-7; TRBD1 agrees at 9 bases. The junction had 2 bases not matched to a gene; V was cut back by 1 base and J by 1 base. This CDR3 has 15 residues. CDR1 MGHRA and CDR2 YSYEKL come from the germline V gene.

The chain combines TRBV10-3 with TRBJ2-3; 9 nucleotides align to TRBD1. With 10 bases clipped from V and 5 bases from J, the junction kept 4 bases outside the gene matches. The CDR3 contains 12 residues. Germline assignment: CDR1 ENHRY and CDR2 SYGVKD. In DNA, the CDR3 is TGTGCCACCCTGGACAGGGGAGATACGCAGTATTTT. Translating gives CATLDRGDTQYF.

V is TRBV7-8 and J is TRBJ2-7; 11 bases agree with TRBD2. This CDR3 has 18 residues. CDR1 is SGHVS, CDR2 FQNEAQ, per germline. V shed 0 bases, J shed 3 bases, and the junction held 10 bases outside the gene matches. The CDR3 bases are TGTGCCAGCAGCTTAGCGCGTTGGGGACTAGCGGTTCTCTACGAGCAGTACTTC. It encodes CASSLARWGLAVLYEQYF.

The chain combines TRBV6-1 with TRBJ2-1; D remains unclear. This CDR3 is built from 14 residues. Trimming removed 6 bases at V and 9 bases at J, with 18 bases between. Germline lookup yields CDR1 MNHNS and CDR2 SASEGT. For the CDR3, the DNA is TGTGCCAGCAGGATCGCGCCCCGGGTGGGTGAGCAGTTCTTC. Residues: CASRIAPRVGEQFF.

The V call is TRBV30, the J call TRBJ2-2, with 10 bases aligning to TRBD2. The length of the CDR3 is 17 residues. CDR1 is GTSNPN and CDR2 is SVGIG in the germline V gene (reference sequence). The V and J ends lost 0 bases and 6 bases, in that order; junction bases with no gene match: 10. CDR3 residues: CAWSVTPKREGPGELFF. The DNA of the CDR3 is TGTGCCTGGAGTGTTACTCCAAAGCGGGAGGGCCCCGGGGAGCTGTTTTTT.

This CDR3 is CASSPTGGRAYEQYF. As DNA, the CDR3 is TGTGCCAGCAGTCCCACTGGCGGGAGGGCCTACGAGCAGTACTTC. The rearrangement uses TRBV6-5 and TRBJ2-7; TRBD2 agrees at 9 bases. The CDR3 extends over 15 amino acids. Germline trimming cut 5 bases from V and 2 bases from J; bases unmatched to any gene: 7. Germline assignment: CDR1 MNHEY and CDR2 SVGAGI.

To note about this clone: In the same sample, other DNA sequences code for this CDR3. This sequence joins TRBV28 and TRBJ1-2, with no clear D. This CDR3 has 14 residues. Trimming shortened V by 3 bases and J by 2 bases, and 10 bases separated the two germline ends. Germline V gene lookup returns CDR1 MDHEN and CDR2 SYDVKM. CDR3 residues: CASSLDGVNYGYTF. The CDR3 nucleotides read TGTGCCAGCAGTTTGGACGGAGTCAACTATGGCTACACCTTC.

This CDR3 is CASSSAGGEGSYEQYF. CDR3 in DNA: TGTGCCAGCAGTTCCGCGGGGGGAGAAGGCTCCTACGAGCAGTACTTC. This chain links TRBV28 with TRBJ2-7; 8 bases align to TRBD2. The CDR3 extends over 16 amino acids. V shed 4 bases and J 0 bases; nucleotides not matched to a gene: 8. Germline CDR1 is MDHEN and CDR2 is SYDVKM.

The genes are TRBV6-4 and TRBJ2-3; unclear D gene. The CDR3 has 14 amino acids. Trimming left V 6 bases short and J 3 bases short, with 13 bases between. The germline CDR1 and CDR2 sequences are MRHNA and SNTAGT. This CDR3 reads CASSPSVGTDTQYF. In DNA, the CDR3 is TGTGCCAGCAGCCCCTCGGTGGGGACAGATACGCAGTATTTT.

The chain combines TRBV7-9 with TRBJ2-1; D might be TRBD2 (6 bases). CDR3 size: 16 residues. V was cut by 5 bases and J by 6 bases, with 20 bases left in between. Germline lookup yields CDR1 SEHNR and CDR2 FQNEAQ (reference sequence). CDR3 region: CASSKTPGLLSNEQFF. The CDR3 DNA reads as TGTGCCAGCAGCAAAACCCCGGGACTCCTATCCAATGAGCAGTTCTTC. Using reference TRBV7-9 and TRBJ2-1 for the parts outside the CDR3, the full variable domain is DTGVSQNPRHKITKRGQNVTFRCDPISEHNRLYWYRQTLGQGPEFLTYFQNEAQLEKSRLLSDRFSAERPKGSFSTLEIQRTEQGDSAMYLCASSKTPGLLSNEQFFGPGTRLTVL.

V is TRBV7-2 and J is TRBJ2-7, with D hard to call. This CDR3 spans 17 amino acids. Germline CDR1 reads SGHTA; CDR2 reads FQGNSA. Trimming removed 1 base at V and 4 bases at J, with 20 bases between. This CDR3 reads CASSLGFIGPPVYEQYF. The DNA of the CDR3 is TGTGCCAGCAGCTTAGGCTTCATCGGCCCACCCGTTTACGAGCAGTACTTC.

The chain uses TRBV5-6 and TRBJ1-5, with 9 bases matching TRBD1. The CDR3 consists of 14 residues. CDR1 is SGHDT, CDR2 YYEEEE, per germline. The V segment lost 4 bases and the J segment 10 bases; nucleotides outside the gene matches: 9. CDR3 in DNA: TGTGCCAGCAGCCGGGGACAGGGAGAAGGCCCCCAGCATTTT. Amino acid sequence: CASSRGQGEGPQHF.

The V gene is TRBV14, the J gene TRBJ2-3, with 7 bases identical to TRBD2. The ends lost 4 bases at V and 8 bases at J; junction bases unmatched: 0. Germline lookup yields CDR1 SGHDN and CDR2 FVKESK. This CDR3 is built from 11 residues. The CDR3 here is CASSRGGTQYF. Written as DNA, the CDR3 is TGTGCCAGCAGCCGGGGGGGTACGCAGTATTTT.